The entry below describes one T cell receptor (beta chain). The antigen remains undetermined. This specimen belongs to a study of graft-versus-host responses after intestinal transplantation. This table comes from immunoSEQ multiplex PCR, and its TCRdb copy is limited to in-frame clones, with some not included. The sample shows tens of thousands of clones, about 92% of them seen only once. The germline gives CDR1 SQVTM, CDR2 ANQGSEA. The length of the CDR3 is 15 residues. The V and J ends lost 1 base and 7 bases, in that order; junction bases with no gene match: 10. The chain employs TRBV29-1 and TRBJ1-2; the match to TRBD1 covers 9 bases. This clonotype was sampled from a human donor who received an intestinal transplant. Sequenced material: unstimulated CD8+ T cells sorted from spleen or lymph node cells, taken before intestinal transplant. For the CDR3, the DNA is TGCAGCGTTGAAGCTTCGGGACAGGGAGTATTTGGCTACACCTTC. This codes for CSVEASGQGVFGYTF.